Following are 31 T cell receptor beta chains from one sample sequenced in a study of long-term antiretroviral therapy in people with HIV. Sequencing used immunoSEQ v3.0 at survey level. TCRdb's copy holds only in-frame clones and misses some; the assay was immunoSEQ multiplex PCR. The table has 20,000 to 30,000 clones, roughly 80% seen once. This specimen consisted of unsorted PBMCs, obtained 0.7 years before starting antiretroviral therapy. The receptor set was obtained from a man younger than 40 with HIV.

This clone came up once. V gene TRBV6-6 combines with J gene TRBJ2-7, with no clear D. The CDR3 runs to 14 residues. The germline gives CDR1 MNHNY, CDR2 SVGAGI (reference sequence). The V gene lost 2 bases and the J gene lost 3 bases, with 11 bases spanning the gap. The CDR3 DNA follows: TGTGCCAGCAGTTACGGGTCGGTCAACTACGAGCAGTACTTC. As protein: CASSYGSVNYEQYF.

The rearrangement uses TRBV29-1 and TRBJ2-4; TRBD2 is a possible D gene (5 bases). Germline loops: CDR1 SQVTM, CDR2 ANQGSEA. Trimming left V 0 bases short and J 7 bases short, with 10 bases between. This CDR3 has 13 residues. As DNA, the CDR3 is TGCAGCGTTGAAGATCGGGGTTTGAACATTCAGTACTTC. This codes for CSVEDRGLNIQYF.

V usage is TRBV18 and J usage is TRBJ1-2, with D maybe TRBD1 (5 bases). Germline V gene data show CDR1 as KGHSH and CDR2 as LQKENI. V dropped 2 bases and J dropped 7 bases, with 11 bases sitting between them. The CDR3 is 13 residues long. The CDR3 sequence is CASSPTGTPGYTF. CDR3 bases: TGTGCCAGCTCACCAACCGGGACTCCTGGCTACACCTTC.

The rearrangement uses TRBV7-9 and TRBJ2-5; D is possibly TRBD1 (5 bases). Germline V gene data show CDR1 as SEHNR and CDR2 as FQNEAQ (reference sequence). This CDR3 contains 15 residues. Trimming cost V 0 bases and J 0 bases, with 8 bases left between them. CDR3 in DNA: TGTGCCAGCAGCTTAGCGGTCAGGGACCAAGAGACCCAGTACTTC. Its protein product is CASSLAVRDQETQYF. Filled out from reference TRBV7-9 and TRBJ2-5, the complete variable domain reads DTGVSQNPRHKITKRGQNVTFRCDPISEHNRLYWYRQTLGQGPEFLTYFQNEAQLEKSRLLSDRFSAERPKGSFSTLEIQRTEQGDSAMYLCASSLAVRDQETQYFGPGTRLLVL.

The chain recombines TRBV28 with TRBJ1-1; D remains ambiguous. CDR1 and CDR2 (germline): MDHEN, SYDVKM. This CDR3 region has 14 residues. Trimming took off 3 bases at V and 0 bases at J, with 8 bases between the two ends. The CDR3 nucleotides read TGTGCCAGCAGTTTTGGTGGGGTGAACACTGAAGCTTTCTTT. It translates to CASSFGGVNTEAFF.

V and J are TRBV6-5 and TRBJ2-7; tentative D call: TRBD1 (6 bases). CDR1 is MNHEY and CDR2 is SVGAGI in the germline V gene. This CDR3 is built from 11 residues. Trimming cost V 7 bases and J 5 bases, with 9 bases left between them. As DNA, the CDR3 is TGTGCCAGCACCAACAGGGACGAGCAGTACTTC. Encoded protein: CASTNRDEQYF.

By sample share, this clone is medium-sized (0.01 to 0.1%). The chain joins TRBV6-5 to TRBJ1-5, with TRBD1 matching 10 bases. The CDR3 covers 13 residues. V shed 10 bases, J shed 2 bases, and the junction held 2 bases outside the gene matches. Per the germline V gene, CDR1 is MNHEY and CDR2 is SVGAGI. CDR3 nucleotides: TGTGCCACAGGGACAGGGGGCAATCAGCCCCAGCATTTT. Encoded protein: CATGTGGNQPQHF.

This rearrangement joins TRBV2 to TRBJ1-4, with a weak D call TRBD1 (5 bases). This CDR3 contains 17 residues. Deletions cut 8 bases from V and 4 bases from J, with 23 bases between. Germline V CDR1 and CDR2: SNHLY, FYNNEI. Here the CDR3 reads CASDLGGAGIFNEKLFF. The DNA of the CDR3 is TGTGCCAGCGACCTTGGAGGGGCGGGTATCTTTAATGAAAAACTGTTTTTT. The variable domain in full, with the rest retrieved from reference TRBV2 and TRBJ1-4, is EPEVTQTPSHQVTQMGQEVILRCVPISNHLYFYWYRQILGQKVEFLVSFYNNEISEKSEIFDDQFSVERPDGSNFTLKIRSTKLEDSAMYFCASDLGGAGIFNEKLFFGSGTQLSVL.

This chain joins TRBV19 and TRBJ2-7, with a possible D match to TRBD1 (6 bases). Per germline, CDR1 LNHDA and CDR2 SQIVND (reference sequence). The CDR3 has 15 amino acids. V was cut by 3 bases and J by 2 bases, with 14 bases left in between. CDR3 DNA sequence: TGTGCCAGTAGTATTCTGCCAGGGGAAACCTACGAGCAGTACTTC. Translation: CASSILPGETYEQYF.

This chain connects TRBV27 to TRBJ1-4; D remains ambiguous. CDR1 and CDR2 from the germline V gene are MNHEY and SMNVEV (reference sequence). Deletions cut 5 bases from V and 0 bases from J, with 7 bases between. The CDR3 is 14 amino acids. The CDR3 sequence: CASSKMATNEKLFF. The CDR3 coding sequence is TGTGCCAGCAGTAAGATGGCAACTAATGAAAAACTGTTTTTT.

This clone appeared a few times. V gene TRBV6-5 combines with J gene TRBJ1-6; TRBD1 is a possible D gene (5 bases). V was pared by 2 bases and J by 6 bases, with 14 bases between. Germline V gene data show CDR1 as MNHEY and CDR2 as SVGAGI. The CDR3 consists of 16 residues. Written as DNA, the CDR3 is TGTGCCAGCAGTTACGGGGGAAATTTTGTTAATTCACCCCTCCACTTT. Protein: CASSYGGNFVNSPLHF.

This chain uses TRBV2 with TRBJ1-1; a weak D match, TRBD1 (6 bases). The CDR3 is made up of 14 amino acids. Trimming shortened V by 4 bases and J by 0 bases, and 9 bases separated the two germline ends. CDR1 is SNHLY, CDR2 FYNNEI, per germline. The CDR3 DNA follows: TGTGCCAGCAGTGGGGGGGCTATGAACACTGAAGCTTTCTTT. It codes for CASSGGAMNTEAFF.

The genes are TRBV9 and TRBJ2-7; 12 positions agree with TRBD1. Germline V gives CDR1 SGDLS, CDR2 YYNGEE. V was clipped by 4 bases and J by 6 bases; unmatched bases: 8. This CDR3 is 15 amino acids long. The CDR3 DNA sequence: TGTGCCAGCAGCCCGAGGGGGGACAGGGGGCCCGAGCAGTACTTC. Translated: CASSPRGDRGPEQYF.

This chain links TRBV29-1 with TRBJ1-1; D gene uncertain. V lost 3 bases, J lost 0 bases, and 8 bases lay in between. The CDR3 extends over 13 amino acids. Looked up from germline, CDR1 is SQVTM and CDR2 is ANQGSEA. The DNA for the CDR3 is TGCAGCGTTGAGACGGGGATGAACACTGAAGCTTTCTTT. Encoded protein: CSVETGMNTEAFF.

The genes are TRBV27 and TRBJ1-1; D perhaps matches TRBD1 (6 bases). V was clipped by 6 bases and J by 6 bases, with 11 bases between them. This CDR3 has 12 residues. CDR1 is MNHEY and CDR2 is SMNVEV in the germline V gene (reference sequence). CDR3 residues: CASRTGGPEAFF. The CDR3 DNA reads TGTGCCAGCAGAACCGGGGGGCCTGAAGCTTTCTTT.

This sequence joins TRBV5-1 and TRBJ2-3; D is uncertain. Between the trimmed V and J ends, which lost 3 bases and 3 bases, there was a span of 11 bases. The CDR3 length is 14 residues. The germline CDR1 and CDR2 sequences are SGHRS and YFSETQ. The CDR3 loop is CASSSPGGTDTQYF. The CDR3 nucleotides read TGCGCCAGCAGCTCCCCGGGTGGGACAGATACGCAGTATTTT.

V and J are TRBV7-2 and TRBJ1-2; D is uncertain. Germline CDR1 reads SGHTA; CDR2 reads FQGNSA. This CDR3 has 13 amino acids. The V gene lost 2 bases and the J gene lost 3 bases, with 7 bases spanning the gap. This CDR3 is CASSLTEDYGYTF. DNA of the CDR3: TGTGCCAGCAGCTTAACAGAGGACTATGGCTACACCTTC.

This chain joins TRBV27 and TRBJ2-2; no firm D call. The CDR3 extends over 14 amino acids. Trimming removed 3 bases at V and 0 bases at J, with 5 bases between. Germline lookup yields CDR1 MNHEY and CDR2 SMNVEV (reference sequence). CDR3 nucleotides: TGTGCCAGCAGTTTTGGGACGAACACCGGGGAGCTGTTTTTT. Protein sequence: CASSFGTNTGELFF.

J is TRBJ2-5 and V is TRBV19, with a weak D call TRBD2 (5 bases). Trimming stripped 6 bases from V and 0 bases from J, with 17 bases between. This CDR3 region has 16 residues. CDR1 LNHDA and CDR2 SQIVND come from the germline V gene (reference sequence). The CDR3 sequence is CASSVGGHKYQETQYF. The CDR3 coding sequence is TGTGCCAGTAGCGTTGGAGGTCATAAGTACCAAGAGACCCAGTACTTC.

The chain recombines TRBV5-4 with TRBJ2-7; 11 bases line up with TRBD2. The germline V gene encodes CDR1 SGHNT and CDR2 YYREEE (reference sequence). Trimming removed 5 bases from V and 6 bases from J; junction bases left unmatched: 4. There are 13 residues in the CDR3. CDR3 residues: CASRRLAGPEQYF. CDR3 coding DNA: TGTGCCAGCAGAAGACTAGCGGGACCCGAGCAGTACTTC.

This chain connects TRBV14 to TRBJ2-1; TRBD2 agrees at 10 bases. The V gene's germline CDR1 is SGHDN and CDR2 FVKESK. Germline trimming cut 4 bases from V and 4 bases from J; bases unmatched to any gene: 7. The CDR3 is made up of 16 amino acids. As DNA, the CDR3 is TGTGCCAGCAGCCTCTTAAGCGGGGGGGGTTACAATGAGCAGTTCTTC. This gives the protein CASSLLSGGGYNEQFF. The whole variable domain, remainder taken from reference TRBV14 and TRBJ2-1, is EAGVTQFPSHSVIEKGQTVTLRCDPISGHDNLYWYRRVMGKEIKFLLHFVKESKQDESGMPNNRFLAERTGGTYSTLKVQPAELEDSGVYFCASSLLSGGGYNEQFFGPGTRLTVL.

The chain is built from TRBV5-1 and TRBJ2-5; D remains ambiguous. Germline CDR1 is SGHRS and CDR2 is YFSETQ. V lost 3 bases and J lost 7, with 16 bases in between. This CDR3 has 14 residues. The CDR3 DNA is TGCGCCAGCAGCTATGAGGCCCCGATTCGGACCCAGTACTTC. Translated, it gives CASSYEAPIRTQYF.

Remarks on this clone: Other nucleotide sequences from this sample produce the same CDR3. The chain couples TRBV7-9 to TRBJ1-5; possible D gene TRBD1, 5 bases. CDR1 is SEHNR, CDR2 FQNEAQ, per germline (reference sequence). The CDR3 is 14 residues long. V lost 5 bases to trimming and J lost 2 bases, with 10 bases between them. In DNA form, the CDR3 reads TGTGCCAGCAGCCTAGGGACGGGCAATCAGCCCCAGCATTTT. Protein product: CASSLGTGNQPQHF.

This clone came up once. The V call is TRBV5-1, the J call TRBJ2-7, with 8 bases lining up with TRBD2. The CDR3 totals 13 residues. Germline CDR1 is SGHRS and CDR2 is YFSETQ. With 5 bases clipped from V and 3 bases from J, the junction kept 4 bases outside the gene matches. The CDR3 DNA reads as TGCGCCAGCAGAAATAGCGGGAACTACGAGCAGTACTTC. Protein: CASRNSGNYEQYF.

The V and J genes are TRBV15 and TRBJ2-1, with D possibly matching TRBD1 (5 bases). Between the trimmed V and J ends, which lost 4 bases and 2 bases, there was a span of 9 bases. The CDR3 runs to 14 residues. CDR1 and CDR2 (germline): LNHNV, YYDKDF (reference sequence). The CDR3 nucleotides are TGTGCCACCAGCACGCGACAGACCTACAATGAGCAGTTCTTC. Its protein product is CATSTRQTYNEQFF.

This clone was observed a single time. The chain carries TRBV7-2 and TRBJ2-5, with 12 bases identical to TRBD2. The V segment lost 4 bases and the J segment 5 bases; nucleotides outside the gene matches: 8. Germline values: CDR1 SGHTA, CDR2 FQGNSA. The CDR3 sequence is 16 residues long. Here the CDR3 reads CASSYSTSGRFETQYF. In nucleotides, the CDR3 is TGTGCCAGCAGCTATTCGACTAGCGGGAGATTCGAGACCCAGTACTTC. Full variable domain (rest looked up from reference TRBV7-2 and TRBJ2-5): GAGVSQSPSNKVTEKGKDVELRCDPISGHTALYWYRQSLGQGLEFLIYFQGNSAPDKSGLPSDRFSAERTGGSVSTLTIQRTQQEDSAVYLCASSYSTSGRFETQYFGPGTRLLVL.

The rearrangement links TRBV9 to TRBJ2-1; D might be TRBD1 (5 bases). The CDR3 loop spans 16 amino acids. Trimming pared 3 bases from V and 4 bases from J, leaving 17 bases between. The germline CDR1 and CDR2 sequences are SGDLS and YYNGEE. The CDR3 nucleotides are TGTGCCAGCAGCGGGTTGCAGGGCACCCGTTACAATGAGCAGTTCTTC. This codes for CASSGLQGTRYNEQFF.

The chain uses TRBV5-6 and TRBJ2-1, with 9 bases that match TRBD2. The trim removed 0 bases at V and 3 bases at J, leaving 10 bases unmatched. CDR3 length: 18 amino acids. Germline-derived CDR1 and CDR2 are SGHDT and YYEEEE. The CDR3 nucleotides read TGTGCCAGCAGCTTGGAATTGCCTCTAGCGGGGTTCTACAATGAGCAGTTCTTC. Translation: CASSLELPLAGFYNEQFF.

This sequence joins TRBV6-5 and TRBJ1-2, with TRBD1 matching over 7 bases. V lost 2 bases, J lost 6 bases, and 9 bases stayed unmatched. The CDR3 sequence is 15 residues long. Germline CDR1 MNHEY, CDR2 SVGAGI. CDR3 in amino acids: CASSYTRQGADGYTF. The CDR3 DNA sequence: TGTGCCAGCAGTTACACTCGACAGGGAGCGGATGGCTACACCTTC.

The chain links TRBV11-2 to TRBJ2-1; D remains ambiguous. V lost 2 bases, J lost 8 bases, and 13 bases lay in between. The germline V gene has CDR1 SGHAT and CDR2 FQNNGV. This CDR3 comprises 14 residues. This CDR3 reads CASSLTPDHYEQFF. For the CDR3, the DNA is TGTGCCAGCAGCTTAACCCCCGATCATTATGAGCAGTTCTTC.

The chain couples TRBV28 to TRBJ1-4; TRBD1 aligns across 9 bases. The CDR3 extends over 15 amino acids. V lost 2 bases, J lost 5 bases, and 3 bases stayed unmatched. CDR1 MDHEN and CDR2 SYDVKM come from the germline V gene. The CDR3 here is CASSLQGTGNEKLFF. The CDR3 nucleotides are TGTGCCAGCAGTTTACAAGGGACAGGGAATGAAAAACTGTTTTTT.